A single sample gave rise to the 6 T cell receptor beta chains below, sequenced in a study of monozygotic twins with inflammatory bowel disease. From its re-call of the 5' RACE reads, TCRdb lists each CDR3 protein once, without DNA. This sample's clone table lists about 210,000 distinct CDR3 sequences. The sample comprised blood. The receptors stem from a human donor with ulcerative colitis or Crohn's disease, or a healthy co-twin of an affected twin (not recorded which).

V gene TRBV27 combines with J gene TRBJ2-4; TCRdb calls TRBD2, which cannot be checked without DNA. The germline V gene has CDR1 MNHEY and CDR2 SMNVEV (reference sequence). The CDR3 length is 13 residues. The CDR3 here is CASSSRESGIQYF.

The chain recombines TRBV20-1 with TRBJ1-1. The CDR3 covers 13 residues. Germline V lookup: CDR1 DFQATT, CDR2 SNEGSKA (reference sequence). CDR3 sequence reads: CSARVIGTNEAFF.

This chain uses TRBV19 with TRBJ2-1. The CDR3 spans 14 residues. Per the germline V gene, CDR1 is LNHDA and CDR2 is SQIVND (reference sequence). The CDR3 protein is CATSTGSPYNEQFF.

CDR3 residues: CASSLSPLPGPPGAFF. The chain employs TRBV27 and TRBJ1-1; TCRdb designates TRBD1, a call that cannot be tested without DNA. Looked up from germline, CDR1 is MNHEY and CDR2 is SMNVEV (reference sequence). This CDR3 has 16 residues.

The chain employs TRBV7-9 and TRBJ2-5; TCRdb lists TRBD1, though no DNA is available to test this call. This CDR3 has 16 amino acids. Per the germline V gene, CDR1 is SEHNR and CDR2 is FQNEAQ (reference sequence). The CDR3 protein is CASSLRPGLYQETQYF.

The chain is built from TRBV5-6 and TRBJ1-2. This CDR3 contains 14 residues. CDR1 and CDR2 from the germline V gene are SGHDT and YYEEEE. The CDR3 protein is CASSLEQLNYGYTF.